The 5 T cell receptor beta chains below were found in one sample sequenced in a study of cytomegalovirus exposure and HLA in healthy donors. Primers included in the PCR were 60 Vbeta and 13 Jbeta primers. Repertoires were generated with immunoSEQ multiplex PCR, while TCRdb's copy carries only in-frame clones and drops some. The sample yields about 89,000 clones, roughly 80% seen once. Sequenced input: PBMCs. These receptors all stem from a male donor in good health and CMV-seronegative.

This sequence joins TRBV27 and TRBJ2-1, with TRBD2 matching 7 bases. The CDR3 length is 14 residues. J was trimmed by 7 bases and V by 3 bases; bases with no gene match: 6. Per germline, CDR1 MNHEY and CDR2 SMNVEV (reference sequence). The CDR3 coding sequence is TGTGCCAGCAGTTTGCTAGCGGAAGTGAATGAGCAGTTCTTC. Amino acid sequence: CASSLLAEVNEQFF.

The chain has TRBV6-5 and TRBJ2-7; D remains unclear. Germline loops: CDR1 MNHEY, CDR2 SVGAGI. Trimming took off 3 bases at V and 0 bases at J, with 12 bases between the two ends. The CDR3 spans 15 residues. The CDR3 nucleotides read TGTGCCAGCAGTTATTCCCCACAGAGCTCCTACGAGCAGTACTTC. Encoded protein: CASSYSPQSSYEQYF.

The DNA of the CDR3 is TGCGCCAGCAGCCAAGGATTAGGGACACAAGAGACCCAGTACTTC. Protein product: CASSQGLGTQETQYF. The gene calls are TRBV4-1 and TRBJ2-5; perhaps TRBD1 as D (6 bases). Trimming took off 1 base at V and 2 bases at J, with 11 bases between the two ends. Germline-derived CDR1 and CDR2 are MGHRA and YSYEKL. CDR3 length equals 15 residues.

The chain joins TRBV6-5 to TRBJ2-7; no definite D call. V was cut by 5 bases and J by 3 bases, with 11 bases left in between. Looked up from germline, CDR1 is MNHEY and CDR2 is SVGAGI. The CDR3 consists of 13 residues. CDR3 loop: CASSEAGRYEQYF. Written as DNA, the CDR3 is TGTGCCAGCAGTGAAGCAGGCCGCTACGAGCAGTACTTC.

The gene calls are TRBV11-3 and TRBJ2-2, with D tentatively TRBD2 (6 bases). V lost 8 bases and J lost 5, with 18 bases in between. The germline CDR1 and CDR2 sequences are SGHNT and YENEEA. This CDR3 region has 15 residues. Here the CDR3 reads CASGGRPPGTGELFF. CDR3 in DNA: TGTGCCAGCGGAGGGAGGCCCCCAGGGACCGGGGAGCTGTTTTTT.